This T cell receptor (beta chain) was observed in a study of T cells after yellow fever vaccination. Study background: Sorting by CD3, CD45RA, CCR7 and CD95 gave EM, EMRA, CM and Tscm subsets. Researchers used SMART-Seq v4 Ultra Low Input to prepare fractions that had low cell numbers. Study-level results: It was a small share of clonotypes that appeared in both CD4 and CD8 compartments.

5'RACE template switching generated TCR cDNA, adding a universal primer site and UMIs. TCRdb recomputed calls from the 5' RACE reads with MiXCR, one row per CDR3 protein. Of more than 20,000 distinct CDR3 sequences in the sample, roughly 5% were seen once. Comment on this clonotype: Sequence at one end of the junction differs from germline and may be a read error.

CDR1 and CDR2 from the germline V gene are DFQATT and SNEGSKA (reference sequence). The CDR3 is 17 residues long. The source was PBMCs, either bulk or a sorted T-cell subset (CD4+, CD8+, memory, or dextramer-sorted; not recorded which), collected around 45 days after the first yellow fever vaccination. The TCR comes from a man younger than 35 who received the YFV17D yellow fever vaccine. This chain joins TRBV20-1 and TRBJ1-4; tentatively, D is TRBD1 (6 bases). The CDR3 loop is CCARGGKGFVSNEKLFF. The CDR3 DNA reads as TGCTGTGCTAGAGGGGGGAAGGGTTTCGTATCTAATGAAAAACTGTTTTTT.